The rows below give T cell receptor beta chains drawn from one sample of a study of blood T cell repertoires in COVID-19. The data were produced by immunoSEQ multiplex PCR, yet TCRdb's version contains in-frame clones alone and is incomplete. The sample yields tens of thousands of clones, 70% to 90% seen once. Source material: peripheral blood. All receptors come from a man in his 60s with acute or convalescent COVID-19. CDR3s include the opening cysteine and the closing phenylalanine or tryptophan. Fields, in order: V gene, clone size, D gene, J gene, CDR3 length, CDR3 protein, CDR3 DNA. D genes are given only for firm matches. For some rows the clone size is stated as once, few or many, or as a class when expanded; others skip it.

>TRBV29-1|NA|NA|TRBJ2-1|13
CSVVLPLDNEQFF
TGCAGCGTTGTTCTACCCTTAGACAATGAGCAGTTCTTC
>TRBV19|NA|TRBD1|TRBJ2-7|14
CASSISGQGYEQYF
TGTGCCAGTAGTATCTCGGGACAGGGTTACGAGCAGTACTTC
>TRBV7-2|NA|TRBD2|TRBJ2-3|18
CASSRKTLAGAPTDTQYF
TGTGCCAGCAGCCGCAAAACTTTAGCGGGGGCTCCCACAGATACGCAGTATTTT
>TRBV30|NA|TRBD1|TRBJ1-6|13
CAWSGQGNSPLHF
TGTGCCTGGAGCGGACAGGGGAATTCACCCCTCCACTTT
>TRBV2|NA|NA|TRBJ2-3|13
CATSMESTDTQYF
TGTGCCACCAGCATGGAGAGCACAGATACGCAGTATTTT
>TRBV10-1|NA|NA|TRBJ1-2|19
CASSVSLSETALLNYGYTF
TGCGCCAGCAGTGTTTCCCTGTCTGAGACAGCGTTACTTAACTATGGCTACACCTTC
>TRBV10-3|NA|TRBD1|TRBJ2-7|14
CAISEFGRGSEQYF
TGTGCCATCAGTGAGTTTGGCAGGGGGAGCGAGCAGTACTTC
>TRBV4-3|NA|NA|TRBJ1-2|14
CASSHVPLNAGYTF
TGCGCCAGCAGCCACGTCCCTCTCAACGCGGGCTACACCTTC
>TRBV5-1|NA|TRBD2|TRBJ2-7|15
CASSPNSGGPYEQYF
TGCGCCAGCAGCCCGAATAGCGGGGGGCCTTACGAGCAGTACTTC
>TRBV28|NA|NA|TRBJ1-1|14
CASSLTVLNTEAFF
TGTGCCAGCAGTTTAACGGTCCTAAATACTGAAGCTTTCTTT
>TRBV6-5|few|TRBD1|TRBJ1-2|13
CASSSRQGHGYTF
TGTGCCAGCAGCTCACGACAGGGACATGGCTACACCTTC
>TRBV5-1|NA|TRBD1|TRBJ2-7|15
CASSLVGQGSYEQYF
TGCGCCAGCAGCTTGGTAGGACAGGGTTCCTACGAGCAGTACTTC
>TRBV5-1|NA|NA|TRBJ1-5|14
CASSLDLGNQPQHF
TGCGCCAGCAGCTTGGACTTGGGCAATCAGCCCCAGCATTTT
>TRBV5-4|NA|TRBD2|TRBJ2-7|15
CASSSAGATPYEQYF
TGTGCCAGCAGCTCAGCGGGGGCCACCCCCTACGAGCAGTACTTC
>TRBV5-1|once|TRBD1|TRBJ2-7|15
CASSSGQVSSYEQYF
TGCGCCAGCAGCTCCGGACAGGTGAGCTCCTACGAGCAGTACTTC
>TRBV19|NA|NA|TRBJ1-4|13
CASNFGTFEKLFF
TGTGCCAGTAATTTCGGGACATTTGAAAAACTGTTTTTT
>TRBV5-4|NA|NA|TRBJ1-4|15
CASSLKDSFNEKLFF
TGTGCCAGCAGCCTCAAAGACAGTTTCAATGAAAAACTGTTTTTT
>TRBV5-4|NA|TRBD1|TRBJ1-2|16
CASSRGQGITRYGYTF
TGTGCCAGCAGCCGCGGACAGGGGATAACTCGTTATGGCTACACCTTC
>TRBV4-2|few|NA|TRBJ1-6|16
CASSPNSVAYNSPLHF
TGTGCCAGCAGCCCAAATAGCGTTGCTTATAATTCACCCCTCCACTTT
>TRBV6-1|NA|NA|TRBJ1-2|14
CASSEGADIYGYTF
TGTGCCAGCAGTGAAGGCGCCGACATCTATGGCTACACCTTC
>TRBV5-6|NA|NA|TRBJ1-2|14
CASSLAAELEGYTF
TGTGCCAGCAGCTTGGCCGCGGAGCTGGAGGGCTACACCTTC
>TRBV5-8|few|NA|TRBJ2-1|12
CASSLLPNEQFF
TGTGCCAGCAGCCTGCTACCGAATGAGCAGTTCTTC
>TRBV6-5|few|NA|TRBJ2-7|12
CASSLGGLEQYF
TGTGCCAGCAGCCTCGGGGGTTTGGAGCAGTACTTC
>TRBV27|NA|TRBD2|TRBJ2-2|18
CASSLSMRLAGGPGELFF
TGTGCCAGCAGTTTATCGATGCGACTAGCGGGGGGACCGGGGGAGCTGTTTTTT
>TRBV7-2|NA|NA|TRBJ1-1|14
CASSFSRKNTEAFF
TGTGCCAGCAGCTTCTCGAGGAAGAACACTGAAGCTTTCTTT
>TRBV18|NA|NA|TRBJ2-2|12
CASSPATGELFF
TGTGCCAGCTCACCGGCTACCGGGGAGCTGTTTTTT
>TRBV13|NA|TRBD2|TRBJ2-7|14
CASLERGGLKEQYF
TGTGCCAGCTTGGAGCGGGGGGGCTTAAAAGAGCAGTACTTC
>TRBV2|NA|NA|TRBJ1-1|14
CASSEGALGTEAFF
TGTGCCAGCAGTGAAGGGGCCCTGGGCACTGAAGCTTTCTTT
>TRBV5-1|NA|NA|TRBJ1-5|15
CASSSDPDGVQPQHF
TGCGCCAGCAGCTCAGATCCCGACGGAGTACAGCCCCAGCATTTT
>TRBV5-1|NA|NA|TRBJ2-3|15
CASSSPLTGIDTQYF
TGCGCCAGCAGCTCACCTCTTACAGGGATAGATACGCAGTATTTT
>TRBV9|once|NA|TRBJ1-2|15
CASSQGHSLGYGYTF
TGTGCCAGCAGCCAAGGACACTCCCTTGGGTATGGCTACACCTTC
>TRBV5-8|NA|NA|TRBJ1-1|14
CASSLPTVNTEAFF
TGTGCCAGCAGCTTACCGACAGTGAACACTGAAGCTTTCTTT
>TRBV3-1/TRBV3-2|NA|NA|TRBJ2-1|15
CASSQGGGRFDEQFF
TGTGCCAGCAGCCAAGGGGGGGGCAGGTTCGATGAGCAGTTCTTC
>TRBV7-2|NA|TRBD1|TRBJ1-1|18
CASSLRVIVGQGNTEAFF
TGTGCCAGCAGCTTAAGGGTAATAGTAGGACAGGGGAACACTGAAGCTTTCTTT
>TRBV30|NA|NA|TRBJ2-1|15
CAWSVGGSIGHEQFF
TGTGCCTGGAGTGTCGGCGGCAGCATTGGCCATGAGCAGTTCTTC
>TRBV7-2|NA|NA|TRBJ1-6|14
CASSSSYYNSPLHF
TGTGCCAGCAGCTCCTCTTATTATAATTCACCCCTCCACTTT
>TRBV6-5|NA|NA|TRBJ1-5|14
CASSNYSAYQPQHF
TGTGCCAGCAGTAACTACAGTGCGTATCAGCCCCAGCATTTT
>TRBV6-2/TRBV6-3|NA|TRBD2|TRBJ2-3|15
CASSQKRGGADTQYF
TGTGCCAGCAGTCAAAAGCGGGGGGGCGCCGATACGCAGTATTTT
>TRBV18|NA|NA|TRBJ1-1|16
CASSPSSLGRRTEAFF
TGTGCCAGCTCACCTTCGAGTCTGGGGAGGCGCACTGAAGCTTTCTTT
>TRBV6-6|NA|TRBD1|TRBJ1-2|13
CASNTGGGIGYTF
TGTGCCAGCAATACAGGGGGCGGGATTGGCTACACCTTC
>TRBV7-9|NA|TRBD1|TRBJ1-1|15
CASRTGPQRNTEAFF
TGTGCCAGCAGGACAGGGCCCCAAAGGAACACTGAAGCTTTCTTT
>TRBV30|NA|NA|TRBJ2-2|14
CAWSPRQTGGELFF
TGTGCCTGGAGTCCCAGACAGACGGGCGGGGAGCTGTTTTTT
>TRBV24-1|NA|TRBD2|TRBJ2-1|16
CATSDVGTRGYNEQFF
TGTGCCACCAGTGATGTGGGGACTAGAGGGTACAATGAGCAGTTCTTC
>TRBV11-2|NA|NA|TRBJ2-5|13
CASTLGKQETQYF
TGTGCCAGCACGCTCGGGAAGCAAGAGACCCAGTACTTC
>TRBV15|NA|TRBD1|TRBJ1-1|16
CATSRERQGVNTEAFF
TGTGCCACCAGCAGAGAGAGACAGGGAGTCAACACTGAAGCTTTCTTT
>TRBV18|NA|NA|TRBJ2-2|15
CASSPWQENTGELFF
TGTGCCAGCTCACCATGGCAGGAGAACACCGGGGAGCTGTTTTTT
>TRBV24-1|once|TRBD1|TRBJ1-2|14
CATSDKGQIYGYTF
TGTGCCACCAGTGATAAGGGACAGATATATGGCTACACCTTC
>TRBV4-3|NA|NA|TRBJ1-2|16
CASSQAYTGYPLGYTF
TGCGCCAGCAGCCAAGCCTACACAGGGTATCCGCTCGGATACACCTTC
>TRBV27|NA|TRBD2|TRBJ2-2|15
CASSLGTTGTGELFF
TGTGCCAGCAGTCTAGGGACTACGGGGACCGGGGAGCTGTTTTTT